One and the same sample provided the 28 T cell receptor beta chains below, sequenced in a study of blood T cell repertoires in COVID-19. Sequencing was performed with immunoSEQ multiplex PCR; in TCRdb, only in-frame clones are kept and a portion is missing. The data hold about 67,000 clones, with 85% to 90% observed a single time. The specimen sequenced was peripheral blood. The receptors shown here come from a man aged 50-59 years with active COVID-19.

The V call is TRBV7-9, the J call TRBJ1-1; TRBD1 matches 10 bases. The CDR3 contains 14 residues. Germline CDR1 and CDR2: SEHNR and FQNEAQ (reference sequence). The junction had 2 bases not matched to a gene; V was cut back by 6 bases and J by 1 base. The CDR3 is CASRWDRGNTEAFF. For the CDR3, the DNA is TGTGCCAGCAGGTGGGACAGGGGGAACACTGAAGCTTTCTTT.

This chain links TRBV24-1 with TRBJ2-2, with 10 bases identical to TRBD1. Per the germline V gene, CDR1 is KGHDR and CDR2 is SFDVKD. CDR3 size: 16 residues. Germline trimming cut 1 base from V and 8 bases from J; bases unmatched to any gene: 6. CDR3 sequence reads: CATSDFQDRGEGELFF. The CDR3 DNA sequence: TGTGCCACCAGTGATTTCCAGGACAGGGGGGAAGGGGAGCTGTTTTTT.

V is TRBV28 and J is TRBJ1-2; 10 nucleotides line up with TRBD1. The CDR3 is 15 amino acids. CDR1 and CDR2 (germline): MDHEN, SYDVKM. J was trimmed by 7 bases and V by 5 bases; bases with no gene match: 10. The CDR3 is CASSEGRQGALGYTF. The CDR3 DNA reads TGTGCCAGCAGTGAGGGGCGACAGGGGGCGCTTGGCTACACCTTC.

This chain joins TRBV7-2 and TRBJ1-3; TRBD1 matches 10 bases. The germline CDR1 and CDR2 sequences are SGHTA and FQGNSA. CDR3 length: 15 amino acids. V was pared by 3 bases and J by 4 bases, with 3 bases of the junction left unmatched. CDR3 bases: TGTGCCAGCAGCTTGGACAGGGGGACAGGAAACACCATATATTTT. It specifies CASSLDRGTGNTIYF.

The chain links TRBV14 to TRBJ2-1; 12 nucleotides align to TRBD2. The V gene end was trimmed by 3 bases and the J gene end by 3 bases; junction bases not matched to a gene: 6. The V gene's germline CDR1 is SGHDN and CDR2 FVKESK. CDR3 length equals 17 residues. The CDR3 loop is CASSQYSSGRVYNEQFF. CDR3 DNA: TGTGCCAGCAGCCAGTATTCTAGCGGGAGGGTCTACAATGAGCAGTTCTTC.

The chain uses TRBV5-4 and TRBJ1-2; perhaps TRBD1 as D (6 bases). CDR3 size: 15 residues. Trimming removed 0 bases from V and 2 bases from J, with 11 bases in between. Germline CDR1 SGHNT, CDR2 YYREEE (reference sequence). The CDR3 region is CASSLGQAANYGYTF. The CDR3 bases are TGTGCCAGCAGCTTGGGACAGGCCGCCAACTATGGCTACACCTTC.

CDR3 sequence: CASSFSGTSIAEQYF. As DNA, the CDR3 is TGCGCCAGCAGCTTCTCCGGGACTAGCATCGCCGAGCAGTACTTC. The chain employs TRBV5-1 and TRBJ2-7, with 9 bases lining up with TRBD2. The CDR3 has 15 amino acids. Looked up from germline, CDR1 is SGHRS and CDR2 is YFSETQ. J was trimmed by 6 bases and V by 2 bases; bases with no gene match: 9.

The chain uses TRBV11-3 and TRBJ2-7; D uncertain. CDR3 size: 13 residues. V dropped 4 bases and J dropped 3 bases, with 10 bases sitting between them. Germline lookup yields CDR1 SGHNT and CDR2 YENEEA. The CDR3 reads CASSSSLDYEQYF. In DNA, the CDR3 is TGTGCCAGCAGCTCCTCCCTAGACTACGAGCAGTACTTC.

V and J are TRBV5-6 and TRBJ1-2; D is unclear. Germline V CDR1 and CDR2: SGHDT, YYEEEE. The CDR3 totals 14 residues. The V gene lost 1 base and the J gene lost 0 bases, with 7 bases spanning the gap. CDR3 residues: CASSLRETNYGYTF. For the CDR3, the DNA is TGTGCCAGCAGCTTGCGCGAAACTAACTATGGCTACACCTTC.

The chain is built from TRBV7-9 and TRBJ1-1, with 7 bases matching TRBD1. Germline V gives CDR1 SEHNR, CDR2 FQNEAQ (reference sequence). The CDR3 length is 12 residues. Trimming cost V 11 bases and J 2 bases; bases outside gene matches: 5. Here the CDR3 DNA reads TGTGCCCTGGGGACAGCTAACACTGAAGCTTTCTTT. It yields the protein CALGTANTEAFF.

In its sample, this clone was seen a few times. The genes are TRBV4-1 and TRBJ2-2; TRBD2 might be the D (6 bases). Germline V CDR1 and CDR2: MGHRA, YSYEKL. The CDR3 consists of 15 residues. The V and J ends lost 2 bases and 0 bases respectively, with 7 bases between them. CDR3 region: CASSQSGANTGELFF. The CDR3, as DNA: TGCGCCAGCAGCCAATCGGGAGCGAACACCGGGGAGCTGTTTTTT.

The chain has TRBV4-3 and TRBJ2-3; a possible D gene is TRBD1 (6 bases). The CDR3 contains 15 residues. The V end lost 2 bases, the J end lost 8 bases, and 17 bases lay between the germline ends. The germline gives CDR1 LGHNA, CDR2 YSLEER. The CDR3 DNA reads as TGCGCCAGCAGCCAATTATCCACAGGGACCGGTACGCAGTATTTT. This codes for CASSQLSTGTGTQYF.

The chain is built from TRBV11-1 and TRBJ2-7; 9 bases are a match to TRBD2. The CDR3 is 15 residues long. Germline lookup yields CDR1 SGHAT and CDR2 FQDESV (reference sequence). V was pared by 5 bases and J by 4 bases, with 9 bases of the junction left unmatched. The CDR3 DNA reads TGTGCCAGCAGCCCAGCGGGAGGTATGGGGTACGAGCAGTACTTC. Translated: CASSPAGGMGYEQYF. The full variable domain, with the rest looked up from reference TRBV11-1 and TRBJ2-7, is EAEVAQSPRYKITEKSQAVAFWCDPISGHATLYWYRQILGQGPELLVQFQDESVVDDSQLPKDRFSAERLKGVDSTLKIQPAELGDSAMYLCASSPAGGMGYEQYFGPGTRLTVT.

A single count supports this clone. J is TRBJ1-1 and V is TRBV3-1 (or the pseudogene TRBV3-2); maybe TRBD1 (5 bases). V was pared by 1 base and J by 4 bases, with 10 bases between. Germline V gives CDR1 LGHDT, CDR2 YNNKEL (reference sequence). The CDR3 consists of 14 residues. The CDR3 DNA is TGTGCCAGCAGCCAAGCGCAGGGTGTCACTGAAGCTTTCTTT. This sequence encodes CASSQAQGVTEAFF.

This clone was observed a single time. The chain has TRBV25-1 and TRBJ1-1, with a weak D call TRBD1 (6 bases). Germline V gene sequence: CDR1 MGHDK, CDR2 SYGVNS. Deletions cut 6 bases from V and 7 bases from J, with 12 bases between. This CDR3 contains 12 residues. CDR3 in amino acids: CASSPQGSEAFF. CDR3 nucleotide sequence: TGTGCCAGCAGCCCGCAGGGGAGTGAAGCTTTCTTT.

V gene TRBV5-4 combines with J gene TRBJ2-7; the match to TRBD2 covers 7 bases. CDR1 is SGHNT, CDR2 YYREEE, per germline (reference sequence). The CDR3 consists of 15 residues. Trimming took 4 bases from V and 2 from J; bases not matched to a gene: 9. This CDR3 is CASSRRGEGTYEQYF. The DNA of the CDR3 is TGTGCCAGCAGCCGGCGAGGGGAGGGGACCTACGAGCAGTACTTC.

The V gene is TRBV7-2, the J gene TRBJ1-1; D is undetermined. Germline V gene data show CDR1 as SGHTA and CDR2 as FQGNSA. The CDR3 loop spans 14 amino acids. The V gene lost 1 base and the J gene lost 4 bases, with 10 bases spanning the gap. CDR3 loop: CASSLGPGSTEAFF. The CDR3, as DNA: TGTGCCAGCAGCTTAGGGCCCGGGAGCACTGAAGCTTTCTTT.

V gene TRBV29-1 combines with J gene TRBJ1-1; D is unresolved. Deletions cut 4 bases from V and 9 bases from J, with 27 bases between. The CDR3 is 16 amino acids. Germline assignment: CDR1 SQVTM and CDR2 ANQGSEA. Here the CDR3 DNA reads TGCAGCGTTGGATATTACTTTCTGAGACGGGGTTCTAAAGCTTTCTTT. It translates to CSVGYYFLRRGSKAFF.

This clone was picked up a small number of times. The chain combines TRBV9 with TRBJ2-2; D possibly corresponds to TRBD2 (6 bases). Trimming took off 4 bases at V and 5 bases at J, with 18 bases between the two ends. CDR1 is SGDLS, CDR2 YYNGEE, per germline. CDR3 length: 16 residues. This chain's CDR3 is CASSSRRAGWTGELFF. CDR3 in DNA: TGTGCCAGCAGCTCCCGCAGGGCGGGGTGGACCGGGGAGCTGTTTTTT.

The V call is TRBV11-2, the J call TRBJ2-5; D possibly corresponds to TRBD1 (6 bases). Per germline, CDR1 SGHAT and CDR2 FQNNGV. V was pared by 3 bases and J by 5 bases, with 10 bases between. This CDR3 has 13 residues. In nucleotides, the CDR3 is TGTGCCAGCAGCTTCGGACAGACGGAGACCCAGTACTTC. It translates to CASSFGQTETQYF.

This chain uses TRBV19 with TRBJ2-3; 11 bases align to TRBD2. The germline CDR1 and CDR2 sequences are LNHDA and SQIVND (reference sequence). This CDR3 is built from 15 residues. V shed 6 bases, J shed 4 bases, and the junction held 6 bases outside the gene matches. The CDR3: CASRLLAGEADTQYF. CDR3 DNA: TGTGCCAGTAGACTACTAGCGGGAGAGGCAGATACGCAGTATTTT.

The sample holds one count of this clone. This chain links TRBV5-1 with TRBJ2-7, with 8 nucleotides matching TRBD2. V lost 1 base to trimming and J lost 2 bases; unmatched junction nucleotides: 2. CDR3 length: 14 amino acids. Germline V gives CDR1 SGHRS, CDR2 YFSETQ. The CDR3 protein is CASSLNSGAYEQYF. The DNA for the CDR3 is TGCGCCAGCAGCTTGAATAGCGGGGCCTACGAGCAGTACTTC.

This sequence joins TRBV6-5 and TRBJ2-5, with TRBD1 as a possible D gene (5 bases). Germline loops: CDR1 MNHEY, CDR2 SVGAGI. Trimming removed 6 bases at V and 5 bases at J, with 19 bases between. The CDR3 loop spans 15 amino acids. CDR3 DNA: TGTGCCAGCAGCTCCAGGGCGGCAGGGCCGGAGACCCAGTACTTC. It translates to CASSSRAAGPETQYF.

The V call is TRBV30, the J call TRBJ1-2, with D possibly matching TRBD1 (5 bases). Trimming stripped 0 bases from V and 7 bases from J, with 15 bases between. From germline, CDR1 is GTSNPN and CDR2 SVGIG (reference sequence). The CDR3 has 14 residues. The CDR3 protein is CAWSVRGTTGGYTF. Written as DNA, the CDR3 is TGTGCCTGGAGTGTACGGGGGACGACCGGTGGCTACACCTTC.

The chain combines TRBV10-3 with TRBJ2-5, with 14 nucleotides matching TRBD2. Germline CDR1 reads ENHRY; CDR2 reads SYGVKD. Trimming removed 3 bases from V and 11 bases from J; junction bases left unmatched: 11. The CDR3 runs 16 residues. The CDR3 DNA reads as TGTGCCATCAGTGAACCGACTAGCGGGAGGGCCGGTGGGCAGTACTTC. Translating it yields CAISEPTSGRAGGQYF.

The chain links TRBV5-1 to TRBJ2-3; 10 bases fit TRBD2. This CDR3 comprises 17 residues. After removal of 0 bases from V and 2 bases from J, the junction contained 6 bases not matched to a gene. Germline lookup yields CDR1 SGHRS and CDR2 YFSETQ. For the CDR3, the DNA is TGCGCCAGCAGCTTGGCTCCTAGCGGGAGCCCCACAGATACGCAGTATTTT. Translating it yields CASSLAPSGSPTDTQYF.

The chain uses TRBV7-2 and TRBJ2-6, with TRBD1 matching over 11 bases. Germline CDR1 and CDR2: SGHTA and FQGNSA. The CDR3 length is 17 residues. Trimming at V came to 8 bases and at J to 1 base, leaving 7 bases not matched to a gene. The CDR3 sequence is CASLRDRGISGANVLTF. The CDR3 region has the DNA TGTGCCAGCTTGCGGGACAGGGGGATATCTGGGGCCAACGTCCTGACTTTC.

The rearrangement uses TRBV5-4 and TRBJ1-1; TRBD1 is a possible D gene (6 bases). This CDR3 contains 14 residues. Germline CDR1 is SGHNT and CDR2 is YYREEE (reference sequence). Deletions cut 0 bases from V and 3 bases from J, with 9 bases between. The CDR3 region is CASSLVNRDTEAFF. The CDR3 DNA is TGTGCCAGCAGCTTGGTGAACAGGGACACTGAAGCTTTCTTT.